The clone carrying this T cell receptor (beta chain) was seen repeatedly, ten times or more. Its target is not known. With duration under 3 months, ophthalmopathy was active: Clinical Activity Score at least 3, NOSPECS at least 4. The entry originates in a study of T cells in Graves' hyperthyroidism and ophthalmopathy. RNA transcripts provided the source from which TCR beta CDR3 regions were amplified. TCR CDR3 regions were first amplified by RT-PCR with HTBI primers. Each CDR3 protein gets one entry after TCRdb re-called the multiplex PCR reads with MiXCR. The profile shows around 340,000 distinct CDR3 sequences, 18% of them singletons. V lost 4 bases and J lost 2, with 6 bases in between. This CDR3 has 13 amino acids. Germline CDR1 is SGHRS and CDR2 is YFSETQ. Study-wide results and caveats: Expanded thyroid clonotypes (above 0.001) were mostly also found in blood.

Sequencing input: blood. The chain couples TRBV5-1 to TRBJ2-2; no clear D gene. This clonotype originated in a woman aged 40 to 55 with Graves' ophthalmopathy. CDR3 sequence: CASSEHNTGELFF. CDR3 nucleotides: TGCGCCAGCAGCGAACATAACACCGGGGAGCTGTTTTTT. Full variable domain (missing parts from reference TRBV5-1 and TRBJ2-2): KAGVTQTPRYLIKTRGQQVTLSCSPISGHRSVSWYQQTPGQGLQFLFEYFSETQRNKGNFPGRFSGRQFSNSRSEMNVSTLELGDSALYLCASSEHNTGELFFGEGSRLTVL.